This TCR beta chain was retrieved from a study of blood T cell repertoires in COVID-19. Background on the study: Whether acute or convalescent, the COVID-19 samples came from the United States, Italy and Spain. T cells, B-cell-depleted T cells, or PBMCs provided the cDNA or gDNA that served as material.

In the original processing: Estimation of nucleated cell counts was performed using reference gene primer amplification. Data came from immunoSEQ multiplex PCR; TCRdb stores just in-frame clones and leaves some out. For V, J and clone size, that table is used; D and trimming come from the DNA. The table lists tens of thousands of clones, 80% of them singletons. Trimming took off 4 bases at V and 0 bases at J, with 14 bases between the two ends. Germline assignment: CDR1 SGHNT and CDR2 YYREEE (reference sequence). The CDR3 consists of 16 residues. This clone was detected a few times. The sample taken for sequencing was peripheral blood. The V and J genes are TRBV5-4 and TRBJ1-3, with D perhaps matching TRBD1 (6 bases). The source is a woman between 70 and 85 years old with acute or convalescent COVID-19. CDR3 coding DNA: TGTGCCAGCAGCCCCGGGACAATAAGCTCTGGAAACACCATATATTTT. It specifies CASSPGTISSGNTIYF.